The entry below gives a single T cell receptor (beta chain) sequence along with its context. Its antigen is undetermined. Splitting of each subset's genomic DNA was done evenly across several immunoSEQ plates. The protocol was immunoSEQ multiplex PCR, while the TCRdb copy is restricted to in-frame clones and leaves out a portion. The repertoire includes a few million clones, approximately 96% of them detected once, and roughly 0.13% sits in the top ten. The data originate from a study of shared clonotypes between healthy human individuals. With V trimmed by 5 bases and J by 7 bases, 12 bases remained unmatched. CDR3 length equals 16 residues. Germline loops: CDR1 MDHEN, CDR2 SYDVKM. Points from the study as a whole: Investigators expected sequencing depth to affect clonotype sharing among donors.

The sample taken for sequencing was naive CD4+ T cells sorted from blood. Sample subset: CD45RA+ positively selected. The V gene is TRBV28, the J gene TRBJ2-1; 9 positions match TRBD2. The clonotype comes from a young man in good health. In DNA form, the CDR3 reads TGTGCCAGCAGTCCTTATGCGGGGGGGCCTAAAAATGAGCAGTTCTTC. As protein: CASSPYAGGPKNEQFF.